Relative to its sample, the clone carrying this T cell receptor (beta chain) is medium-sized. Indicated time point: baseline, week 1 (first vaccination visit). Indicated treatment: pre-vaccination baseline after standard-of-care therapy. Using immunoSEQ multiplex PCR, the repertoire was profiled, and TCRdb retains in-frame clones only, with some absent. Of under 65,000 clones listed, approximately 80% are singletons. The data derive from a study of a mutant IDH1 vaccine in newly diagnosed glioma. Study context: Treated patients, averaging about 40 years, were about 60% male and around 40% female.

The specimen was PBMCs, collected from a glioma patient treated with radiotherapy, temozolomide or both. This clonotype originated in a man younger than 35 with glioma.

CDR3 protein: CASSSSDRAYGYTF. The CDR3 bases are TGCGCCAGCAGCTCGTCGGACAGGGCGTATGGCTACACCTTC. V usage is TRBV4-3 and J usage is TRBJ1-2, with TRBD1 identical over 8 bases. From germline, CDR1 is LGHNA and CDR2 YSLEER. Trimming cost V 5 bases and J 5 bases; bases outside gene matches: 7. The CDR3 runs to 14 residues.